This entry describes one T cell receptor (beta chain). The antigen remains undetermined. This entry is derived from a study of shared clonotypes between healthy human individuals. In the study overall: Used for every donor were three CD4 naive, three CD4 memory, two CD8 naive and one CD8 memory plate.

Replicate sorted-subset PCRs were loaded with 150 to 250 ng DNA, 30,000 or so T cell genomes. Method: immunoSEQ multiplex PCR; TCRdb's copy keeps in-frame clones and lacks some. This sample has millions of clones; approximately 94% occur once, and the top ten carry about 1.1%. There are 15 residues in the CDR3. Germline lookup yields CDR1 SGHVS and CDR2 FNYEAQ. Deletions cut 6 bases from V and 4 bases from J, with 17 bases between. The naive CD8 population came from CD45RO-negative cells selected for CCR7, without terminally differentiated effector memory CD45RA+ cells. The study drew all its donors from Caucasian adults living in Nashville, Tennessee. Findings of the study overall: Enrolling few donors narrowed the genetic and exposure-history diversity that was represented.

This receptor was identified in a man younger than 30 in good health. The sample was naive CD8+ T cells sorted from blood. V gene TRBV7-6 combines with J gene TRBJ2-3; D is perhaps TRBD2 (6 bases). DNA for the CDR3: TGTGCCAGCAGATTTAGCGGAGCGGTCGCAGATACGCAGTATTTT. Protein sequence: CASRFSGAVADTQYF.